Below are 25 T cell receptor beta chains sequenced from a single sample in a study of PD-L1 blockade in urothelial cancer. The protocol was immunoSEQ multiplex PCR, while the TCRdb copy is restricted to in-frame clones and leaves out a portion. The sample holds tens of thousands of clones; 85% to 95% are singletons and the top ten take approximately 9%. Sample: PBMCs, taken around atezolizumab (anti-PD-L1) treatment. The source of these receptors is a man aged 55 to 70 with urothelial cancer.

The chain couples TRBV5-1 to TRBJ2-7; 12 nucleotides align to TRBD2. CDR3 length equals 15 residues. With V trimmed by 4 bases and J by 2 bases, 4 bases remained unmatched. Per the germline V gene, CDR1 is SGHRS and CDR2 is YFSETQ. CDR3 in DNA: TGCGCCAGCAGCCCGACTAGCGGGGGAACCTACGAGCAGTACTTC. Its protein product is CASSPTSGGTYEQYF.

V is TRBV7-8 and J is TRBJ2-5, with D perhaps TRBD1 (6 bases). CDR1 is SGHVS, CDR2 FQNEAQ, per germline. Trimming took 0 bases from V and 3 from J, leaving 8 bases between them. This CDR3 region has 14 residues. CDR3 in DNA: TGTGCCAGCAGCTTAGCGGGGGCGAAAGAGACCCAGTACTTC. Its translation is CASSLAGAKETQYF.

The CDR3 DNA reads TGCGCCAGCAGCCCAGGACTAGCGGGAACGGTTAGCTACGAGCAGTACTTC. Amino acid sequence: CASSPGLAGTVSYEQYF. The rearrangement links TRBV5-1 to TRBJ2-7; the match to TRBD2 covers 12 bases. J lost 3 bases, V lost 4 bases, and 11 bases had no gene match. CDR3 length: 17 residues. Germline CDR1 SGHRS, CDR2 YFSETQ.

This sequence joins TRBV7-8 and TRBJ1-2; 10 bases are a match to TRBD1. Germline V gene sequence: CDR1 SGHVS, CDR2 FQNEAQ. Trimming at V came to 5 bases and at J to 3 bases, leaving 9 bases not matched to a gene. The CDR3 extends over 16 amino acids. The CDR3 is CASSPRGTGVDYGYTF. The CDR3 DNA sequence: TGTGCCAGCAGCCCTAGGGGGACAGGGGTCGACTATGGCTACACCTTC.

This clone came up once. The chain has TRBV2 and TRBJ1-2; TRBD1 agrees at 9 bases. Unmatched junction bases numbered 3, after V lost 5 bases and J lost 2 bases. The CDR3 sequence is 14 residues long. Germline CDR1 reads SNHLY; CDR2 reads FYNNEI. The CDR3 protein is CASSMGQGNYGYTF. CDR3 nucleotides: TGTGCCAGCAGTATGGGACAGGGAAACTATGGCTACACCTTC.

The J gene is TRBJ2-7, the V gene TRBV28, with TRBD1 matching 7 bases. Germline CDR1 is MDHEN and CDR2 is SYDVKM. The V and J ends lost 8 bases and 3 bases, in that order; junction bases with no gene match: 13. The CDR3 runs to 15 residues. This chain's CDR3 is CASRPNRGWIYEQYF. DNA for the CDR3: TGTGCCAGCCGCCCAAACAGGGGATGGATCTACGAGCAGTACTTC.

This chain joins TRBV19 and TRBJ1-4, with 8 bases identical to TRBD1. CDR1 and CDR2 from the germline V gene are LNHDA and SQIVND (reference sequence). V dropped 7 bases and J dropped 4; count of bases not matched to a gene: 8. This CDR3 has 15 amino acids. The CDR3 bases are TGTGCCAGTACCCAGATTACAGGGGGTAATGAAAAACTGTTTTTT. Translating it yields CASTQITGGNEKLFF.

This chain links TRBV27 with TRBJ2-5; D gene unclear. This CDR3 has 16 amino acids. V was pared by 0 bases and J by 2 bases, with 13 bases between. Germline assignment: CDR1 MNHEY and CDR2 SMNVEV (reference sequence). The CDR3, as DNA: TGTGCCAGCAGTTTATCGGCTGCTAGAGGTCAAGAGACCCAGTACTTC. It yields the protein CASSLSAARGQETQYF.

The chain joins TRBV2 to TRBJ2-3; 7 positions match TRBD2. This CDR3 is built from 14 residues. Germline CDR1 is SNHLY and CDR2 is FYNNEI. Unmatched junction bases numbered 3, after V lost 5 bases and J lost 1 base. The CDR3 DNA reads as TGTGCCAGCAGTCTAGCGGCCCGCACAGATACGCAGTATTTT. Translating gives CASSLAARTDTQYF.

The chain is built from TRBV15 and TRBJ2-7; tentatively, D is TRBD1 (6 bases). CDR1 LNHNV and CDR2 YYDKDF come from the germline V gene (reference sequence). Trimming pared 8 bases from V and 2 bases from J, leaving 10 bases between. The CDR3 contains 12 residues. The CDR3 loop reads CATQGLAYEQYF. The CDR3 coding sequence is TGTGCCACCCAGGGGTTAGCCTACGAGCAGTACTTC.

The gene calls are TRBV30 and TRBJ2-6, with D possibly TRBD2 on 6 matching bases. The CDR3 runs 16 residues. The germline CDR1 and CDR2 sequences are GTSNPN and SVGIG (reference sequence). V was trimmed by 2 bases and J by 2 bases, leaving 13 bases between them. The CDR3 DNA is TGTGCCTGGAGTCCCGGCCCGGGGGCTGGGGCCAACGTCCTGACTTTC. Protein: CAWSPGPGAGANVLTF.

The gene calls are TRBV5-1 and TRBJ2-5; TRBD2 matches at 13 bases. The CDR3 consists of 15 residues. V was clipped by 5 bases and J by 4 bases; unmatched bases: 5. From germline, CDR1 is SGHRS and CDR2 YFSETQ. The CDR3 here is CASSFGLAGVETQYF. The CDR3 region has the DNA TGCGCCAGCAGTTTCGGACTAGCGGGAGTAGAGACCCAGTACTTC. Supplemented by reference TRBV5-1 and TRBJ2-5, the full variable domain reads KAGVTQTPRYLIKTRGQQVTLSCSPISGHRSVSWYQQTPGQGLQFLFEYFSETQRNKGNFPGRFSGRQFSNSRSEMNVSTLELGDSALYLCASSFGLAGVETQYFGPGTRLLVL.

This chain uses TRBV19 with TRBJ2-1; TRBD2 agrees at 10 bases. The CDR3 extends over 16 amino acids. The V segment lost 1 base and the J segment 2 bases; nucleotides outside the gene matches: 2. From germline, CDR1 is LNHDA and CDR2 SQIVND (reference sequence). CDR3 nucleotides: TGTGCCAGTAGTATAGGTACTAGCGGGACCTACAATGAGCAGTTCTTC. Translation gives CASSIGTSGTYNEQFF.

This sequence joins TRBV5-6 and TRBJ2-1; TRBD1 agrees at 7 bases. Germline V CDR1 and CDR2: SGHDT, YYEEEE. The CDR3 consists of 13 residues. J gave up 6 bases and V 4 bases, and 4 bases lay outside the gene matches. In nucleotides, the CDR3 is TGTGCCAGCAGCCGCAGGGGGTTCAATGAGCAGTTCTTC. It yields the protein CASSRRGFNEQFF.

This clone was found once. This chain links TRBV14 with TRBJ1-1; D may be TRBD1 (5 bases). This CDR3 contains 14 residues. Germline V CDR1 and CDR2: SGHDN, FVKESK. The V end lost 2 bases, the J end lost 6 bases, and 13 bases lay between the germline ends. The CDR3 loop is CASSQIITGAEAFF. The CDR3 nucleotides read TGTGCCAGCAGCCAAATCATTACAGGAGCTGAAGCTTTCTTT.

In this sample, this clone turned up a few times. The chain recombines TRBV28 with TRBJ1-1; D remains unclear. Trimming removed 4 bases from V and 5 bases from J, with 2 bases in between. Germline V lookup: CDR1 MDHEN, CDR2 SYDVKM. The CDR3 sequence is 10 residues long. In nucleotides, the CDR3 is TGTGCCAGCAGTTCGACTGAAGCTTTCTTT. Its translation is CASSSTEAFF.

V usage is TRBV2 and J usage is TRBJ2-7, with TRBD1 matching over 12 bases. The ends lost 6 bases at V and 5 bases at J; junction bases unmatched: 14. CDR1 is SNHLY, CDR2 FYNNEI, per germline. There are 17 residues in the CDR3. The chain's CDR3 is CASSDPGQGASRNEQYF. The DNA of the CDR3 is TGTGCCAGCAGCGATCCGGGACAGGGGGCCTCTCGAAACGAGCAGTACTTC.

This rearrangement joins TRBV6-5 to TRBJ2-7; 12 nucleotides agree with TRBD2. The CDR3 consists of 15 residues. Trimming at V came to 0 bases and at J to 5 bases, leaving 2 bases not matched to a gene. Germline CDR1 is MNHEY and CDR2 is SVGAGI. CDR3 bases: TGTGCCAGCAGTTACTCCGGACTAGCGGGGAACGAGCAGTACTTC. Protein product: CASSYSGLAGNEQYF.

This chain connects TRBV6-1 to TRBJ2-5, with 9 bases lining up with TRBD1. Germline trimming cut 5 bases from V and 5 bases from J; bases unmatched to any gene: 6. The CDR3 extends over 14 amino acids. Per the germline V gene, CDR1 is MNHNS and CDR2 is SASEGT. CDR3 protein: CASSLRDRVETQYF. DNA for the CDR3: TGTGCCAGCAGTCTCCGGGACAGGGTTGAGACCCAGTACTTC.

The V and J genes are TRBV4-3 and TRBJ2-7; 8 nucleotides match TRBD2. Germline V CDR1 and CDR2: LGHNA, YSLEER. Trimming removed 0 bases from V and 2 bases from J; junction bases left unmatched: 9. This CDR3 has 17 amino acids. In DNA form, the CDR3 reads TGCGCCAGCAGCCAAGATTTGCGGGGGGCAGGCGCCTACGAGCAGTACTTC. Translated, it gives CASSQDLRGAGAYEQYF.

This chain uses TRBV6-1 with TRBJ2-1; 12 bases are a match to TRBD2. V trimming: 7 bases; J trimming: 0 bases; junction bases outside the gene matches: 1. CDR1 and CDR2 from the germline V gene are MNHNS and SASEGT. The CDR3 consists of 15 residues. The CDR3 protein is CASKTSGSSYNEQFF. CDR3 coding DNA: TGTGCCAGCAAGACTAGCGGGAGCTCCTACAATGAGCAGTTCTTC.

The rearrangement uses TRBV27 and TRBJ2-7; 11 bases agree with TRBD2. Trimming removed 8 bases from V and 7 bases from J; junction bases left unmatched: 10. CDR1 MNHEY and CDR2 SMNVEV come from the germline V gene (reference sequence). CDR3 length: 14 residues. The CDR3: CASRTSGSSGEQYF. Written as DNA, the CDR3 is TGTGCCAGCCGCACTAGCGGGAGTTCGGGAGAGCAGTACTTC.

CDR3 sequence: CASSLGLAGTQYF. In nucleotides, the CDR3 is TGTGCCAGCAGCCTGGGACTAGCGGGTACGCAGTATTTT. The chain couples TRBV5-5 to TRBJ2-3, with 12 positions matching TRBD2. The germline gives CDR1 SGHKS, CDR2 YYEKEE (reference sequence). J lost 8 bases, V lost 4 bases, and 2 bases had no gene match. CDR3 length: 13 amino acids.

In its sample, this clone was seen a few times. This sequence joins TRBV19 and TRBJ2-1, with 7 bases matching TRBD1. The CDR3 contains 14 residues. V lost 4 bases to trimming and J lost 2 bases; unmatched junction nucleotides: 2. The germline V gene has CDR1 LNHDA and CDR2 SQIVND (reference sequence). Here the CDR3 DNA reads TGTGCCAGTAGTACCGGACAGGCCTACAATGAGCAGTTCTTC. Encoded protein: CASSTGQAYNEQFF. Full variable domain (missing parts from reference TRBV19 and TRBJ2-1): DGGITQSPKYLFRKEGQNVTLSCEQNLNHDAMYWYRQDPGQGLRLIYYSQIVNDFQKGDIAEGYSVSREKKESFPLTVTSAQKNPTAFYLCASSTGQAYNEQFFGPGTRLTVL.

Written as DNA, the CDR3 is TGCGCCAGCAGCTTGGAGGGCCCGGGAGGTCCTTACAATGAGCAGTTCTTC. Its translation is CASSLEGPGGPYNEQFF. The V call is TRBV5-1, the J call TRBJ2-1, with TRBD2 matching 7 bases. Per the germline V gene, CDR1 is SGHRS and CDR2 is YFSETQ. V gave up 0 bases and J gave up 4 bases; unmatched junction bases: 10. This CDR3 contains 17 residues.